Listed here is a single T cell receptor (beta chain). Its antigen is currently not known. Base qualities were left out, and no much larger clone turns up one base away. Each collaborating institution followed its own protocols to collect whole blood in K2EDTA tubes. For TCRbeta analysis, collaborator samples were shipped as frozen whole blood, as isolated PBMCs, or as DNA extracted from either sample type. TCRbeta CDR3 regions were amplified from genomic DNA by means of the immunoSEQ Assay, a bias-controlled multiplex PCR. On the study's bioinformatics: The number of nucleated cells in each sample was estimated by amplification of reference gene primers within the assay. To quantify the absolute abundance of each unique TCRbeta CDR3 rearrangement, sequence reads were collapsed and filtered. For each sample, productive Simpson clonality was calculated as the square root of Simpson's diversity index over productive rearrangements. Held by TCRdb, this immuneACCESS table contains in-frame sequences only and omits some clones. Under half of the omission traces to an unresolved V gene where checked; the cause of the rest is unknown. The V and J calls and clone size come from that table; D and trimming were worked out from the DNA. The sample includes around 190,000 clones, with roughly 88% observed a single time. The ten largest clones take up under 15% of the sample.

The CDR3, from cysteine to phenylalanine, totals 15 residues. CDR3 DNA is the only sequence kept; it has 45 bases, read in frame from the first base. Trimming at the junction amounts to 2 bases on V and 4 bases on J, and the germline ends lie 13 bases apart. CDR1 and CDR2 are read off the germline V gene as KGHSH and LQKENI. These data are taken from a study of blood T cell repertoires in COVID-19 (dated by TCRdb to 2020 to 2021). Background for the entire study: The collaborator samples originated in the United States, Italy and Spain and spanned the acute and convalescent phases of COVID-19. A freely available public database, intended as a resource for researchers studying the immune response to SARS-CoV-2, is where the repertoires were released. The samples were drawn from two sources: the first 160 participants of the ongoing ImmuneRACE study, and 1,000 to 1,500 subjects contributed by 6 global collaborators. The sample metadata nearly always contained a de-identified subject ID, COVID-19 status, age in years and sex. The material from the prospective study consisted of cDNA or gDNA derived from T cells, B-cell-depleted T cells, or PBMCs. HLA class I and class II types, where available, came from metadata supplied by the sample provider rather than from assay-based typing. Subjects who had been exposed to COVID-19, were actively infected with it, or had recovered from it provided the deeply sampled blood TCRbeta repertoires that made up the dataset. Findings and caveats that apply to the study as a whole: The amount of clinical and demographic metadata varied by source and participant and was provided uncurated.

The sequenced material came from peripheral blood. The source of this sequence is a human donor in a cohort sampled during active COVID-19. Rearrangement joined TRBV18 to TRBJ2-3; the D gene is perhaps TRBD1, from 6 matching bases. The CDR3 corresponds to CASSPGGSRADTQYF. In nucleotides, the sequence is TGTGCCAGCTCACCAGGGGGCAGCAGGGCAGATACGCAGTATTTT.